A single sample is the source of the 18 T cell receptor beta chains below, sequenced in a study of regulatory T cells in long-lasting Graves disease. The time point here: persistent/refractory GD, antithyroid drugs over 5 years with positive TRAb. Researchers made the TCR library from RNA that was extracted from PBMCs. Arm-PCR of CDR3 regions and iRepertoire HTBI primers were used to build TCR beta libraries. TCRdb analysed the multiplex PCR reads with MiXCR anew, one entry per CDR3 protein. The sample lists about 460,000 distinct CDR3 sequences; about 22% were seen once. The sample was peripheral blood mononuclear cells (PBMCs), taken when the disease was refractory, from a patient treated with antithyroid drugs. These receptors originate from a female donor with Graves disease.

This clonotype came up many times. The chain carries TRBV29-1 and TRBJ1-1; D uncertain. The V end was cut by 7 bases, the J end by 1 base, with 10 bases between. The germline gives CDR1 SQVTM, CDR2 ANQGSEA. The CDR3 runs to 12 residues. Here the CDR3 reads CSALRRNTEAFF. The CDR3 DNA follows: TGCAGCGCACTTCGACGGAACACTGAAGCTTTCTTT.

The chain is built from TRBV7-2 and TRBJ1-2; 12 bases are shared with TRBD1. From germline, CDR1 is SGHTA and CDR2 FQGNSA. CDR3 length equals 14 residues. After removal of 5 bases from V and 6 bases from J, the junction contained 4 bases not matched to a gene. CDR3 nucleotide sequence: TGTGCCAGCAGCCCGGGACAGGGGGCAGATGGCTACACCTTC. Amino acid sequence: CASSPGQGADGYTF. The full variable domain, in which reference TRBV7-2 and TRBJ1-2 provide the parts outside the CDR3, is GAGVSQSPSNKVTEKGKDVELRCDPISGHTALYWYRQSLGQGLEFLIYFQGNSAPDKSGLPSDRFSAERTGGSVSTLTIQRTQQEDSAVYLCASSPGQGADGYTFGSGTRLTVV.

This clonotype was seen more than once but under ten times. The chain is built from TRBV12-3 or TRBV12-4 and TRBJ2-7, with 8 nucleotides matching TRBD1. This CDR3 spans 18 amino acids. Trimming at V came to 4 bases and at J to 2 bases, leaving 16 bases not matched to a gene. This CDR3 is CASSWGAPSTGDTYEQYF. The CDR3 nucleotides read TGTGCCAGCAGTTGGGGGGCGCCCTCGACAGGGGATACCTACGAGCAGTACTTC.

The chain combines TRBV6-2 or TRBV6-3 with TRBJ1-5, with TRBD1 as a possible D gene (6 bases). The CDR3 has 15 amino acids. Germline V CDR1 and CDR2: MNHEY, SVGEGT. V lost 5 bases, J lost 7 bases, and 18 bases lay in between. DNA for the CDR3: TGTGCCAGCAGTGAAAACAGCAGGGGATGGCAGCCCCAGCATTTT. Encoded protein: CASSENSRGWQPQHF.

CDR3 in amino acids: CASTLVAGSGGEQYF. In DNA form, the CDR3 reads TGTGCCAGCACCCTGGTCGCGGGCTCGGGAGGCGAGCAGTACTTC. The V gene is TRBV7-9, the J gene TRBJ2-7, with 7 bases that match TRBD2. J lost 6 bases, V lost 7 bases, and 15 bases had no gene match. This CDR3 region has 15 residues. Germline V gene lookup returns CDR1 SEHNR and CDR2 FQNEAQ (reference sequence).

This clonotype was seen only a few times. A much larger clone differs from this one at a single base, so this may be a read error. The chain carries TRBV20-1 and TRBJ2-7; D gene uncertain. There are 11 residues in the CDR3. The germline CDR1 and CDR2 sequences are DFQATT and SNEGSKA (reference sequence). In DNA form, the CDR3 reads TGCAGTGCTAGAACAACCTACGTGCAGTACTTC. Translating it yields CSARTTYVQYF.

Here the CDR3 DNA reads TGTGCCAGCAGTGAGTGGGGGAACCACGGGGAAAAACTGTTTTTT. The encoded protein is CASSEWGNHGEKLFF. The gene calls are TRBV25-1 and TRBJ1-4; weak D call: TRBD1 (5 bases). V was shortened by 3 bases and J by 8 bases, with 16 bases between the two germline ends. CDR1 is MGHDK, CDR2 SYGVNS, per germline. This CDR3 comprises 15 residues.

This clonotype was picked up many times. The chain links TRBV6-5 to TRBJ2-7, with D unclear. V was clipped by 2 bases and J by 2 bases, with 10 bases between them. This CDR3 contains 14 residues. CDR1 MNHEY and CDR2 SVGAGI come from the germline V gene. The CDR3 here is CASSYMGGPYEQYF. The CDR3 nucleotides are TGTGCCAGCAGTTACATGGGCGGCCCCTACGAGCAGTACTTC.

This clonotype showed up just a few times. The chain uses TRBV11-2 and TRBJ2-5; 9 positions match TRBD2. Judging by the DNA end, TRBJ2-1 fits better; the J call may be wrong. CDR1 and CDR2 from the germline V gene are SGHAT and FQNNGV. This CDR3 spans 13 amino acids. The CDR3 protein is CASSLLAGFEQFF. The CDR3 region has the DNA TGTGCCAGCAGCTTACTAGCGGGATTTGAGCAGTTCTTC.

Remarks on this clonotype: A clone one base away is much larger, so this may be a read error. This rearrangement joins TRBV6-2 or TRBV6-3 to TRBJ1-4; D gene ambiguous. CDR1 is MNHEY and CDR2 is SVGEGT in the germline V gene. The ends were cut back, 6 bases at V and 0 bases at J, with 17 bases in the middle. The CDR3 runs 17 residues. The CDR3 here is CASSSRTAIATNEKLFF. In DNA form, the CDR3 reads TGTGCCAGCAGCAGTCGAACGGCTATCGCAACTAATGAAAAACTGTTTTTT.

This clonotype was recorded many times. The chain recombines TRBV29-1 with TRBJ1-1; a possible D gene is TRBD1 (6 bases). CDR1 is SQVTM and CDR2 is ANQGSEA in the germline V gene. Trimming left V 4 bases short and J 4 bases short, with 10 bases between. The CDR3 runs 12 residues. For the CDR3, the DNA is TGCAGCGTTGGGAGGGGGGGCACTGAAGCTTTCTTT. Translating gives CSVGRGGTEAFF.

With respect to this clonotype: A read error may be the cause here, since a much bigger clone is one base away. CDR3 bases: TGTGCCAGCAGTTTCGGTAATGTGGACGGTTCCGAAAAACTGCTTTTT. Protein sequence: CASSFGNVDGSEKLLF. The J gene is TRBJ1-4, the V gene TRBV28; D is unresolved. The germline V gene encodes CDR1 MDHEN and CDR2 SYDVKM. CDR3 size: 16 residues. Supplemented by reference TRBV28 and TRBJ1-4, the full variable domain reads DVKVTQSSRYLVKRTGEKVFLECVQDMDHENMFWYRQDPGLGLRLIYFSYDVKMKEKGDIPEGYSVSREKKERFSLILESASTNQTSMYLCASSFGNVDGSEKLLFGSGTQLSVL.

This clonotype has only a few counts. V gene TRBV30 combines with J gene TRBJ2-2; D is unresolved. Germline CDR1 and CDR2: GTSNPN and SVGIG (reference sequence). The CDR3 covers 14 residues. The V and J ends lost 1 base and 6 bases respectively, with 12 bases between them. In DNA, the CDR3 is TGTGCCTGGAGTGAAACATCTCGGGCCGGGGAGCTGTTTTTT. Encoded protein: CAWSETSRAGELFF.

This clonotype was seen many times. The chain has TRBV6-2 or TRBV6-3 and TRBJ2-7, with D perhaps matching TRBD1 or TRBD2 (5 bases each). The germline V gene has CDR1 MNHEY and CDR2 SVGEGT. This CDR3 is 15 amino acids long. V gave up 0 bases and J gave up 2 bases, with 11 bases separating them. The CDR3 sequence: CASSYSGTPPYEQYF. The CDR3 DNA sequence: TGTGCCAGCAGTTACTCAGGGACGCCACCCTACGAGCAGTACTTC.

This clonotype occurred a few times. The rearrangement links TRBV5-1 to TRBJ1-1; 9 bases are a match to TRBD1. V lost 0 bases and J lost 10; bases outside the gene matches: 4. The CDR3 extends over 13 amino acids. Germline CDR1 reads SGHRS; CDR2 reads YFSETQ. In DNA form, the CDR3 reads TGCGCCAGCAGCTTGGACCGGACAGGGGTAGCTTTCTTT. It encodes CASSLDRTGVAFF.

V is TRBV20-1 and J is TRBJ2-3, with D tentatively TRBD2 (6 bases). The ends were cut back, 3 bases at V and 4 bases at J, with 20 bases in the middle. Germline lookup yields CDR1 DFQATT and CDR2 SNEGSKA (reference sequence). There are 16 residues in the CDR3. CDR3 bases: TGCAGTGCTAGGGGCGGGTGGGGAGGAGGCGCAGATACGCAGTATTTT. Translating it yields CSARGGWGGGADTQYF.

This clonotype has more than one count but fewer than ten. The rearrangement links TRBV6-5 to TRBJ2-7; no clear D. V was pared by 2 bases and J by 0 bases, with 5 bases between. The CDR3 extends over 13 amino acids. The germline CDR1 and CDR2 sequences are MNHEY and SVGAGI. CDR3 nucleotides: TGTGCCAGCAGTTACCGGAGCTCCTACGAGCAGTACTTC. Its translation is CASSYRSSYEQYF.

Here the CDR3 reads CASGRQPQHF. The CDR3 coding sequence is TGTGCCTCAGGGAGGCAGCCCCAGCATTTT. V usage is TRBV6-1 and J usage is TRBJ1-5, with a tentative D call TRBD1 (5 bases). The germline V and J ends were trimmed by 11 bases and 7 bases, with 9 bases remaining between them. The germline V gene encodes CDR1 MNHNS and CDR2 SASEGT. This CDR3 spans 10 amino acids.